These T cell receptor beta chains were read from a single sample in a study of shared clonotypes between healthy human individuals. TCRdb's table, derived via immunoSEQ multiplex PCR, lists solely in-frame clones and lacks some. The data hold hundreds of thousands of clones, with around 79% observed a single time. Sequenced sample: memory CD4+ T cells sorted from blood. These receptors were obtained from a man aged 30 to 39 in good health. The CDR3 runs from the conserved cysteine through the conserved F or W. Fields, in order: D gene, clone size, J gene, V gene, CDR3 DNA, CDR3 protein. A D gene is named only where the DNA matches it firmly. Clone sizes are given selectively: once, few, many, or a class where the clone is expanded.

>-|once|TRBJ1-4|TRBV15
TGTGCCACCAGCAGAGATTGGGGGCCGGCAACTAATGAAAAACTGTTTTTT
CATSRDWGPATNEKLFF
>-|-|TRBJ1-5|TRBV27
TGTGCCAGCAGTTTGCGTCAGGGAAGCAATCAGCCCCAGCATTTT
CASSLRQGSNQPQHF
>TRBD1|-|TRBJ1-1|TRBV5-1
TGCGCCAGCAGCTCGAACACAGGGGGTAGCGAAGCTTTCTTT
CASSSNTGGSEAFF
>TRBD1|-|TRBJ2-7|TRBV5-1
TGCGCCAGCCTACCAACGATCGGACAGGGTTGGGACGAGCAGTACTTC
CASLPTIGQGWDEQYF
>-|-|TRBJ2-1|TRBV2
TGTGCCAGCAGGCCTGGGGCTTCCTACAATGAGCAGTTCTTC
CASRPGASYNEQFF
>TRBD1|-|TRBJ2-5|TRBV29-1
TGCAGCGTGAGGACAGGGGTGAATCAAGAGACCCAGTACTTC
CSVRTGVNQETQYF
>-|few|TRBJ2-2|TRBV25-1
TGTGCCAGCAGTGCCCCCGGATCCGGGGAGCTGTTTTTT
CASSAPGSGELFF
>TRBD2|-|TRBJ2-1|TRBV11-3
TGTGCCAGCAGCTTAATGTGGCGGGAGGGGAACTACAATGAGCAGTTCTTC
CASSLMWREGNYNEQFF
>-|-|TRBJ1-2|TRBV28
TGTGCCAGCAGCCTTGCGGGGGTGAACGATGGCTACACCTTC
CASSLAGVNDGYTF
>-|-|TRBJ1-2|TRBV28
TGTGCCAGCAGACCCGACGGCGACTATGGCTACACCTTC
CASRPDGDYGYTF
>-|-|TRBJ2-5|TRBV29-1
TGCAGCGTTGAAAGAATTCCCCAAGAGACCCAGTACTTC
CSVERIPQETQYF
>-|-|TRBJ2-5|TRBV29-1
TGCAGCGTTGCCGGGGGCCAAGAGACCCAGTACTTC
CSVAGGQETQYF
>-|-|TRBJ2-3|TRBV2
TGTGCCAGCAAGGAAGACACAGATACGCAGTATTTT
CASKEDTDTQYF
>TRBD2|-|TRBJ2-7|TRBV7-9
TGTGCCGGCAGCTCACGACTAGCGGGAGGGGAGTCAGGCTACGAGCAGTACTTC
CAGSSRLAGGESGYEQYF
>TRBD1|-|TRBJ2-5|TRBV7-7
TGTGCTAGCAGCTCCCCAGGGGGCAGGGAGACCCAGTACTTC
CASSSPGGRETQYF
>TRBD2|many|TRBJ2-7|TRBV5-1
TGCGCCAGCAGCGACGAGGGGCTAGCGGGAGGATACGAGCAGTACTTC
CASSDEGLAGGYEQYF
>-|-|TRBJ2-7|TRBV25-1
TGTGCCAGCAGTGAAGGCAGCTACGAGCAGTACTTC
CASSEGSYEQYF
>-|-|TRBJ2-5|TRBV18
TGTGCCAGCTCACAACAAGAGACCCAGTACTTC
CASSQQETQYF
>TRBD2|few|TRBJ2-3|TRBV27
TGTGCCAGCAGTTCCCTAGCGGGAGTGGGCACAGATACGCAGTATTTT
CASSSLAGVGTDTQYF
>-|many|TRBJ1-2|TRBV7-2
TGTGCCAGCAGCTTAAGTTCCAGGGAGGATGGCTACACCTTC
CASSLSSREDGYTF
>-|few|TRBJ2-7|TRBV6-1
TGTGCCAGCAGTGAAGTCTGGCAGGGCTCCTACGAGCAGTACTTC
CASSEVWQGSYEQYF
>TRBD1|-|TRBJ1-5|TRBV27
TGTGCCAGCAGTCTAGGGGACAGATCGAGTCAGCCCCAGCATTTT
CASSLGDRSSQPQHF
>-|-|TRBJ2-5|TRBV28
TGTGCCAGCAGCCTGCCGGGACTGCTTCAAGAGACCCAGTACTTC
CASSLPGLLQETQYF
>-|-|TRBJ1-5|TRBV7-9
TGTGCCAGCAGCTTAGCGCTCCAGGGTAATAGCAATCAGCCCCAGCATTTT
CASSLALQGNSNQPQHF
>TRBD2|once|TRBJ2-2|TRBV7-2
TGTGCCAGCAGCTTAGCGGTTCGAGCGGGGTCCACCGGGGAGCTGTTTTTT
CASSLAVRAGSTGELFF
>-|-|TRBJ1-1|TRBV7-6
TGTGCCAGCAGCCCCGGCCTGGGACACGGAGGATGGAACACTGAAGCTTTCTTT
CASSPGLGHGGWNTEAFF
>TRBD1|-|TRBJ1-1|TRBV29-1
TGCAGCGCCGGACAGGCCGTCGCTGAAGCTTTCTTT
CSAGQAVAEAFF
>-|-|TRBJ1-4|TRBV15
TGTGCCACCAGCAGAGATCCCCTTGCAACTAATGAAAAACTGTTTTTT
CATSRDPLATNEKLFF
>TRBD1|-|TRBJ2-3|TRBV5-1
TGCGCCAGCAGCCTAGGACAGGCCGCTAGCACAGATACGCAGTATTTT
CASSLGQAASTDTQYF
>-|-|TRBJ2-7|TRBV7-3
TGTGCCAGCACCCTCCCAGAGCAGTACTTC
CASTLPEQYF
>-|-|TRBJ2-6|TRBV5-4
TGTGCCAGCAGTACAGGAGGGATAAGGTCTGGGGCCAACGTCCTGACTTTC
CASSTGGIRSGANVLTF
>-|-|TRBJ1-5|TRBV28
TGTGCCAGCAGTTTATTCCGCGACCAGCCCCAGCATTTT
CASSLFRDQPQHF
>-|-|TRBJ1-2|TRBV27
TGTGCCAGCAGTTTATCCCCTACTCTGGACTATGGCTACACCTTC
CASSLSPTLDYGYTF
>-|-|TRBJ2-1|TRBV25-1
TGTGCCAGCAGTGAAGAAGGGGCCGGCCACAATGAGCAGTTCTTC
CASSEEGAGHNEQFF
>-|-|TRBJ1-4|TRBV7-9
TGTGCCAGCAGCTTAGGGGGACTTAATGAAAAACTGTTTTTT
CASSLGGLNEKLFF
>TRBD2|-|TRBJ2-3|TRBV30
TGTGCCTGGAGTGATATACCGCAACGGACTAGCGGGGGCTATACGCAGTATTTT
CAWSDIPQRTSGGYTQYF
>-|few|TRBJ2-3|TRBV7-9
TGTGCCAGCAGCTCCCCGGGGGGCCGCACAGATACGCAGTATTTT
CASSSPGGRTDTQYF
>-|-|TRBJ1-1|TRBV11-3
TGTGCCAGCAGCACCAGACTGAACACTGAAGCTTTCTTT
CASSTRLNTEAFF
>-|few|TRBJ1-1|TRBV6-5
TGTGCCAGCAGGATGGGGGTGAACACTGAAGCTTTCTTT
CASRMGVNTEAFF
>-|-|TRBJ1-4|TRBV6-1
TGTGCCAGCAGTCCTCACAGGGCTTCTAATGAAAAACTGTTTTTT
CASSPHRASNEKLFF
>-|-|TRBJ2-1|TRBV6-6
TGTGCCAGCAGTGAGGGTTCCTACAATGAGCAGTTCTTC
CASSEGSYNEQFF
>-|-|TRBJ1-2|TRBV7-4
TGTGCCAGCAGCTTAGGGCAAAATAACTATGGCTACACCTTC
CASSLGQNNYGYTF
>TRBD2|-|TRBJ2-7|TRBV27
TGTGCCAGCAGTTCCCCCTTGGGGCTAGCGGGTGGTGAGCAGTACTTC
CASSSPLGLAGGEQYF
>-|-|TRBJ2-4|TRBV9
TGTGCCAGCAGCGTCGCAGGAATACATCATCTAGCCAAAAACATTCAGTACTTC
CASSVAGIHHLAKNIQYF